This TCR beta chain was obtained from a study of response to subunit inactivated influenza vaccine. This clonotype was seen a few times. The antigen remains undetermined. Trimming pared 2 bases from V and 0 bases from J, leaving 14 bases between. The CDR3 is 16 amino acids. The germline CDR1 and CDR2 sequences are SGHRS and YFSETQ. Study-level points and caveats: The authors proposed limited new T cell recruitment per seasonal influenza vaccination.

TCRdb reprocessed the RT-PCR reads via MiXCR and lists one record per CDR3 protein. The sample contains hundreds of thousands of distinct CDR3 sequences, 14% of which appear only once. This sample comprised PBMCs from blood, obtained roughly 2 weeks before vaccination. The rearrangement links TRBV5-1 to TRBJ1-1; unclear D gene. This clonotype originated in a man aged 45-60 years who received an inactivated influenza vaccine. CDR3: CASSFSRAALNTEAFF. The CDR3 bases are TGCGCCAGCAGCTTCTCAAGGGCAGCATTGAACACTGAAGCTTTCTTT.